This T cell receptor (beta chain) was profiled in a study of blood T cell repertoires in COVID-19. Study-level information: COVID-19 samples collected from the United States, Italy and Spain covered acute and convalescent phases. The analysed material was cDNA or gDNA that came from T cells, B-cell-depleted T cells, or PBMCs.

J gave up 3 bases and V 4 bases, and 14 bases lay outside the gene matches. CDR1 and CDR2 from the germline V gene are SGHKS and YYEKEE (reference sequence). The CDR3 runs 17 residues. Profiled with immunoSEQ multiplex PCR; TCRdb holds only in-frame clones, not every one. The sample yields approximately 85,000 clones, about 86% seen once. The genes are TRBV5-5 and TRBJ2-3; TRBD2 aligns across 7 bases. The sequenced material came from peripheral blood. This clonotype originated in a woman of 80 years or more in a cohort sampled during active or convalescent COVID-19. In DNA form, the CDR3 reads TGTGCCAGCAGCCTTATGAGCGGGGTATCTCCTACAGATACGCAGTATTTT. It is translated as CASSLMSGVSPTDTQYF.